The present T cell receptor (beta chain) was sequenced within a study of blood T cells in healthy people across ages. This CDR3 contains 16 residues. CDR1 DFQATT and CDR2 SNEGSKA come from the germline V gene (reference sequence). Trimming removed 6 bases from V and 8 bases from J, with 25 bases in between. The donors, aged roughly 6 to 90, were healthy Caucasians from Russia. In this sample, this clonotype turned up many times. A J-beta primer mix and a sample-barcoded 5' primer were used in a second PCR of roughly 6 to 12 cycles. TCRdb reprocessed the 5' RACE reads with MiXCR, giving one entry per CDR3 protein. The data contain hundreds of thousands of distinct CDR3 sequences, approximately 30% of them singletons.

The specimen sequenced was blood. This chain links TRBV20-1 with TRBJ1-4; perhaps TRBD1 as D (6 bases). The receptor was derived from a woman older than 75 in good health. The CDR3 loop reads CSALLDRSLLEEKLFF. CDR3 coding DNA: TGCAGTGCCCTTTTGGACAGATCTCTTCTTGAAGAAAAACTGTTTTTT.